This T cell receptor beta chain was documented in a study of beta chain features in type 1 diabetes. Study-level results: The study left unresolved whether HLA type influences TCRB rearrangement. Researchers report that Type 1 diabetes patients had moderately but significantly shorter TCRB CDR3s across all four CD4+ subsets.

This clone was recorded at least ten times. Its antigen is not identified. The germline CDR1 and CDR2 sequences are SQVTM and ANQGSEA. This CDR3 has 14 residues. Trimming removed 0 bases from V and 4 bases from J; junction bases left unmatched: 5. Isolated RNA was reverse transcribed in full, so expressed TCRB transcripts were sequenced. Clones were sequenced by immunoSEQ multiplex PCR, and TCRdb holds only the in-frame ones, with some missing. The sample consists of over 150,000 clones, roughly 7.1% of them appearing once. Sequencing used central memory CD4+ T cells from blood. This receptor was identified in a middle-aged woman with type 1 diabetes. V and J are TRBV29-1 and TRBJ1-1; 7 nucleotides align to TRBD1. The CDR3 coding sequence is TGCAGCGTTGAAGATATGGGACAGACCACTGAAGCTTTCTTT. The encoded protein is CSVEDMGQTTEAFF.